A selection of T cell receptor beta chains follows, all from one sample in a study of blood T cells in healthy people across ages. TCRdb reprocessed the 5' RACE reads via MiXCR and lists one record per CDR3 protein. The data hold 1.5 million to 2 million distinct CDR3 sequences, with less than 50% observed a single time. Sequenced input: blood. The receptors here all came from a woman aged 40 to 50 in good health. CDR3s include the opening cysteine and the closing phenylalanine or tryptophan. D genes are given only for firm matches. Where a row states a size, it is once, few, many or the class of an expanded clone; other rows omit it.

v_call	clone_size	d_call	j_call	cdr3_aa	cdr3_nt
TRBV7-2	few	.	TRBJ2-7	CASSSSLLGGLYEQYF	TGTGCCAGCAGCTCCAGTTTGCTGGGGGGACTTTACGAGCAGTACTTC
TRBV15	.	.	TRBJ2-3	CATSTGVTGFSTDTQYF	TGTGCCACCAGCACGGGAGTTACAGGTTTTAGCACAGATACGCAGTATTTT
TRBV7-6	.	.	TRBJ2-3	CASSFGAGGPGDTQYF	TGTGCCAGCAGCTTCGGCGCAGGGGGGCCCGGAGATACGCAGTATTTT
TRBV12-3/TRBV12-4	once	TRBD1	TRBJ1-2	CASSFRWDRDTRGGYGYTF	TGTGCCAGCAGTTTTCGGTGGGACAGGGATACTCGCGGGGGGTATGGCTACACCTTC
TRBV2	.	.	TRBJ2-7	CASSEGTPKYEQYF	TGTGCCAGCAGTGAAGGGACACCCAAGTACGAGCAGTACTTC
TRBV5-1	.	.	TRBJ1-1	CASSPAPPGLNTEAFF	TGCGCCAGCAGCCCGGCCCCCCCGGGTTTGAACACTGAAGCTTTCTTT
TRBV20-1	.	TRBD2	TRBJ2-1	CSAASGGLNEQFF	TGCAGTGCGGCTAGCGGGGGCCTCAATGAGCAGTTCTTC
TRBV28	.	TRBD1	TRBJ2-3	CASSSPGQRLTDTQYF	TGTGCCAGCAGTTCTCCGGGACAGAGACTCACAGATACGCAGTATTTT
TRBV7-4	many	.	TRBJ2-7	CASSCCYEQYF	TGTGCCAGCAGCTGCTGCTACGAGCAGTACTTC
TRBV15	once	.	TRBJ2-4	CATSRDAGQKNIQYF	TGTGCCACCAGCAGAGATGCGGGACAGAAAAACATTCAGTACTTC
TRBV10-3	many	TRBD1	TRBJ2-7	CAISPTGESYEQYF	TGTGCCATCAGCCCGACAGGGGAATCCTACGAGCAGTACTTC
TRBV4-3	few	TRBD2	TRBJ2-1	CASSQALLAGGPLFF	TGCGCCAGCAGCCAAGCCTTACTAGCGGGGGGGCCCCTGTTCTTC
TRBV20-1	.	.	TRBJ2-1	CSAVRPNPRSYNEQFF	TGCAGTGCGGTTAGACCCAACCCCAGATCCTACAATGAGCAGTTCTTC
TRBV21-1	.	.	TRBJ2-5	CASAGGLRIQQETQYF	TGTGCCAGCGCAGGAGGATTAAGGATCCAGCAAGAGACCCAGTACTTC
TRBV5-1	.	.	TRBJ2-1	CASKEDGPSYNEQFF	TGCGCCAGCAAAGAGGACGGTCCCTCCTACAATGAGCAGTTCTTC
TRBV24-1	.	.	TRBJ2-1	CATSDFNLHEQFF	TGTGCCACCAGTGATTTTAACCTCCATGAGCAGTTCTTC
TRBV7-9	.	TRBD1	TRBJ2-7	CASEQGASYEQYF	TGTGCCAGCGAACAGGGGGCTTCCTACGAGCAGTACTTC
TRBV13	.	TRBD1	TRBJ1-2	CASSSRGGTYGYTF	TGTGCCAGCAGCAGCAGGGGGGGAACCTATGGCTACACCTTC
TRBV20-1	.	.	TRBJ2-4	CSGGALAKNIQYF	TGCAGTGGGGGTGCACTAGCCAAAAACATTCAGTACTTC
TRBV6-5	few	.	TRBJ1-1	CASSPQYSGSTEAFF	TGTGCCAGCAGTCCCCAGTATTCTGGTAGCACTGAAGCTTTCTTT
TRBV28	.	.	TRBJ2-6	CASSFRLAGANVLTF	TGTGCCAGCAGTTTTAGGTTGGCTGGGGCCAACGTCCTGACTTTC
TRBV7-2	.	.	TRBJ1-4	CASSYDSDSYEKLFF	TGTGCCAGCAGCTACGATAGTGACAGTTATGAAAAACTGTTTTTT
TRBV29-1	few	TRBD1	TRBJ2-3	CSVSGTGKSDTQYF	TGCAGCGTTTCGGGGACAGGGAAATCAGATACGCAGTATTTT
TRBV6-5	.	TRBD1	TRBJ1-1	CASRSTGLNTEAFF	TGTGCCAGCAGGTCGACAGGGTTGAACACTGAAGCTTTCTTT
TRBV6-6	.	.	TRBJ2-7	CASSYTDLSSYEQYF	TGTGCCAGCAGTTACACAGATTTGAGCTCCTACGAGCAGTACTTC
TRBV6-5	.	TRBD2	TRBJ2-4	CASSYSAPAGGLRAKNIQYF	TGTGCCAGCAGTTACTCGGCTCCAGCGGGGGGGCTTAGAGCCAAAAACATTCAGTACTTC
TRBV20-1	few	TRBD1	TRBJ1-6	CSPFRQGAHNSPLHF	TGCAGTCCGTTTCGGCAGGGGGCTCATAATTCACCCCTCCACTTT
TRBV12-3/TRBV12-4	.	.	TRBJ1-1	CASSLLAARQTEAFF	TGTGCCAGCAGTTTGTTGGCCGCGAGGCAGACTGAAGCTTTCTTT
TRBV20-1	.	TRBD1	TRBJ2-7	CSASRDRGNYEQYF	TGCAGTGCTTCCCGGGACAGGGGCAACTACGAGCAGTACTTC
TRBV27	.	TRBD1	TRBJ1-1	CASSSPYRGGNTEAFF	TGTGCCAGCAGTTCTCCATACAGGGGCGGGAACACTGAAGCTTTCTTT
TRBV2	few	.	TRBJ1-1	CASSAEGNTEAFF	TGTGCCAGCAGTGCGGAAGGGAACACTGAAGCTTTCTTT
TRBV2	once	TRBD1	TRBJ2-7	CASIRGQGASEQYF	TGTGCCAGCATTCGGGGGCAGGGGGCCTCCGAGCAGTACTTC
TRBV28	.	.	TRBJ1-2	CASQGGTLYGYTF	TGTGCCAGCCAGGGAGGTACCCTATATGGCTACACCTTC
TRBV12-3/TRBV12-4	.	.	TRBJ2-5	CGSSGVGETQYF	TGTGGCAGCAGCGGAGTCGGGGAGACCCAGTACTTC
TRBV5-6	.	.	TRBJ2-1	CASSLSSGTPGNEQFF	TGTGCCAGCAGCTTGAGCTCGGGAACTCCGGGCAATGAGCAGTTCTTC
TRBV2	.	.	TRBJ2-3	CATRLRTDTQYF	TGTGCCACCCGACTCCGCACAGACACGCAGTATTTT
TRBV27	few	TRBD2	TRBJ2-4	CASSGTSGVGIQYF	TGTGCCAGCAGCGGGACTAGCGGGGTGGGCATTCAGTACTTC
TRBV20-1	.	TRBD1	TRBJ2-3	CSAKGQALTDTQYF	TGCAGTGCTAAGGGACAGGCCCTAACAGATACGCAGTATTTT
TRBV20-1	.	.	TRBJ1-6	CSATTATSNSPLHF	TGCAGTGCTACAACAGCCACTTCTAATTCACCCCTCCACTTT
TRBV7-3	.	TRBD1	TRBJ1-2	CASSPVGQTYGYTF	TGTGCCAGCAGCCCGGTGGGACAGACATATGGCTACACCTTC
TRBV4-3	.	TRBD2	TRBJ2-2	CASSQAPRGAGGQNTGELFF	TGCGCCAGCAGCCAAGCCCCCAGGGGAGCGGGGGGGCAAAACACCGGGGAGCTGTTTTTT
TRBV13	few	.	TRBJ2-1	CASSSTRSDEQFF	TGTGCCAGCAGCTCGACTAGATCAGATGAGCAGTTCTTC
TRBV7-9	few	TRBD2	TRBJ2-3	CASSLGLSSQYF	TGTGCCAGCAGCCTGGGACTATCTAGTCAGTATTTT
TRBV10-3	few	.	TRBJ2-3	CAISESGLTADTQYF	TGTGCCATCAGTGAGTCTGGGCTCACGGCAGATACGCAGTATTTT
TRBV28	.	.	TRBJ2-7	CASSLWSILEGAYEQYF	TGTGCCAGCAGTTTATGGTCAATACTAGAGGGGGCCTACGAGCAGTACTTC
TRBV5-4	.	TRBD1	TRBJ1-1	CASSQTGLSEAFF	TGTGCCAGCAGCCAGACAGGGCTCTCTGAAGCTTTCTTT
TRBV20-1	.	TRBD1	TRBJ1-2	CSARAVLKGARGYGYTF	TGCAGTGCTAGGGCGGTTTTAAAGGGGGCGCGAGGCTATGGCTACACCTTC
TRBV7-2	.	TRBD1	TRBJ1-1	CASSFRRGPGNTEAFF	TGTGCCAGCAGCTTCAGGAGGGGGCCGGGGAACACTGAAGCTTTCTTT
TRBV6-2/TRBV6-3	.	TRBD1	TRBJ2-7	CASSDPTRTGEDEQYF	TGTGCCAGCAGTGACCCGACGCGGACAGGGGAGGACGAGCAGTACTTC
TRBV7-9	once	.	TRBJ2-1	CASSFASSYNEQFF	TGTGCCAGCAGCTTTGCTAGCTCCTACAATGAGCAGTTCTTC
TRBV5-1	.	.	TRBJ1-2	CASSGARSVNGYTF	TGCGCCAGCAGCGGGGCCAGGAGCGTTAATGGCTACACCTTC